This T cell receptor (beta chain) was identified in a study of blood T cell repertoires in COVID-19. About the research overall: The study drew acute and convalescent COVID-19 samples from the United States, Italy and Spain. Sources were T cells, B-cell-depleted T cells, or PBMCs; the material itself was cDNA or gDNA.

This CDR3 is built from 13 residues. Germline CDR1 and CDR2: SGHTS and YDEGEE. V gave up 3 bases and J gave up 2 bases, with 8 bases separating them. How the authors handled the data: Quantification of nucleated cells was approximated via reference gene primer amplification. Only in-frame clones appear in the TCRdb table, and some are missing; sequencing was by immunoSEQ multiplex PCR. The V and J calls and clone size come from that table; D and trimming were worked out from the DNA. Of more than 30,000 clones in the sample, 80% were seen once. The sample consisted of peripheral blood. The chain combines TRBV5-8 with TRBJ2-5; no reliable D call. This TCR came from a woman aged 70 to 79 with acute or convalescent COVID-19. The CDR3 is CASSWRPQETQYF. The DNA of the CDR3 is TGTGCCAGCAGCTGGCGGCCTCAAGAGACCCAGTACTTC.